Here is one T cell receptor beta chain with its context. Its antigen is currently unknown. This entry comes from a study of identical twins. The authors used template switching to add a universal primer site and gave cDNA unique molecular identifiers. MiXCR was run by TCRdb on the 5' RACE reads, yielding one entry per CDR3 protein. The table includes 700,000 or so distinct CDR3 sequences, over 8.5% detected once. V was pared by 3 bases and J by 5 bases, with 5 bases of the junction left unmatched. The CDR3 runs to 14 residues. CDR1 SEHNR and CDR2 FQNEAQ come from the germline V gene (reference sequence). Regarding the study as a whole: Conclusions leaned on cross-sectional statistical analysis and did not track the same donors over time. There was an excess of low generation probability in the out-of-frame alpha sequences that twins shared.

This same sample was also taken into another study, of yellow fever vaccine responses in identical twins.

The specimen was PBMCs. The clonotype comes from a woman aged 18-29 years in good health. The V and J genes are TRBV7-9 and TRBJ2-7, with TRBD2 identical over 9 bases. The CDR3 reads CASSFSGLAHEQYF. The DNA of the CDR3 is TGTGCCAGCAGCTTTTCGGGACTAGCACACGAGCAGTACTTC.